These 9 T cell receptor beta chains were all obtained from the same sample, sequenced in a study of cytomegalovirus exposure and HLA in healthy donors. Primers included in the PCR were 60 Vbeta and 13 Jbeta primers. Some clones are missing from TCRdb's copy, which holds only in-frame ones; the method was immunoSEQ multiplex PCR. This sample carries approximately 170,000 clones, 68% of them seen once, and the ten largest clones take roughly 4%. Sequenced material: PBMCs. The receptors come from a woman between 18 and 29 years old in good health and CMV-seropositive.

The rearrangement uses TRBV27 and TRBJ1-5, with D uncertain. The length of the CDR3 is 16 residues. Germline V gene sequence: CDR1 MNHEY, CDR2 SMNVEV (reference sequence). V dropped 6 bases and J dropped 3 bases, with 18 bases sitting between them. The CDR3 reads CASRISRSALNQPQHF. The CDR3 DNA reads TGTGCCAGCAGGATCTCCCGGAGTGCACTCAATCAGCCCCAGCATTTT.

V gene TRBV9 combines with J gene TRBJ2-1; 9 nucleotides align to TRBD2. V gave up 4 bases and J gave up 1 base; unmatched junction bases: 6. The length of the CDR3 is 16 residues. Per the germline V gene, CDR1 is SGDLS and CDR2 is YYNGEE. The CDR3 nucleotides read TGTGCCAGCAGCCCCCAGACTAGCGGATCCTACAATGAGCAGTTCTTC. It yields the protein CASSPQTSGSYNEQFF.

This clone was found a few times. The chain is built from TRBV27 and TRBJ1-1; D possibly corresponds to TRBD1 (5 bases). Deletions cut 3 bases from V and 3 bases from J, with 8 bases between. Germline CDR1 reads MNHEY; CDR2 reads SMNVEV (reference sequence). The CDR3 consists of 13 residues. CDR3 sequence: CASSFGDYTEAFF. As DNA, the CDR3 is TGTGCCAGCAGTTTTGGGGACTACACTGAAGCTTTCTTT.

The chain couples TRBV6-1 to TRBJ2-7; 12 bases agree with TRBD1. The CDR3 has 16 amino acids. Germline assignment: CDR1 MNHNS and CDR2 SASEGT. V shed 0 bases, J shed 7 bases, and the junction held 7 bases outside the gene matches. CDR3: CASSEAPGQGACEQYF. CDR3 sequence (DNA): TGTGCCAGCAGTGAAGCCCCGGGACAGGGGGCCTGTGAGCAGTACTTC.

There are a few counts of this clone. Here the CDR3 reads CASSLIMQDTGELFF. For the CDR3, the DNA is TGTGCCAGCAGCTTAATTATGCAGGACACCGGGGAGCTGTTTTTT. This sequence joins TRBV7-9 and TRBJ2-2; D remains unclear. V lost 2 bases to trimming and J lost 3 bases, with 10 bases between them. CDR3 size: 15 residues. Germline-derived CDR1 and CDR2 are SEHNR and FQNEAQ (reference sequence).

The rearrangement links TRBV2 to TRBJ2-5; D is possibly TRBD1 (6 bases). The CDR3 is made up of 13 amino acids. The V and J ends lost 8 bases and 1 base respectively, with 11 bases between them. Germline loops: CDR1 SNHLY, CDR2 FYNNEI. The CDR3 here is CASRLDSQETQYF. In DNA form, the CDR3 reads TGTGCCAGCCGACTGGACAGCCAAGAGACCCAGTACTTC.

This clone turned up a few times. The chain's CDR3 is CASSKTGHEQFF. In DNA form, the CDR3 reads TGTGCCAGCAGTAAGACAGGGCATGAGCAGTTCTTC. The rearrangement links TRBV5-6 to TRBJ2-1; 7 bases match TRBD1. Germline V gives CDR1 SGHDT, CDR2 YYEEEE. Trimming took 5 bases from V and 8 from J; bases not matched to a gene: 4. The CDR3 sequence is 12 residues long.

This chain links TRBV6-5 with TRBJ2-3; no reliable D call. Trimming shortened V by 2 bases and J by 6 bases, and 9 bases separated the two germline ends. Germline V CDR1 and CDR2: MNHEY, SVGAGI. This CDR3 has 13 residues. The CDR3 region is CASSYAMWDTQYF. The CDR3, as DNA: TGTGCCAGCAGTTACGCGATGTGGGATACGCAGTATTTT.

The V gene is TRBV6-5, the J gene TRBJ1-1; the D gene is possibly TRBD1 (6 bases). The CDR3 loop spans 15 amino acids. From germline, CDR1 is MNHEY and CDR2 SVGAGI. V was cut by 6 bases and J by 0 bases, with 14 bases left in between. The CDR3 DNA is TGTGCCAGCAGCTTTTCTACAGGGATGAACACTGAAGCTTTCTTT. Translating it yields CASSFSTGMNTEAFF.